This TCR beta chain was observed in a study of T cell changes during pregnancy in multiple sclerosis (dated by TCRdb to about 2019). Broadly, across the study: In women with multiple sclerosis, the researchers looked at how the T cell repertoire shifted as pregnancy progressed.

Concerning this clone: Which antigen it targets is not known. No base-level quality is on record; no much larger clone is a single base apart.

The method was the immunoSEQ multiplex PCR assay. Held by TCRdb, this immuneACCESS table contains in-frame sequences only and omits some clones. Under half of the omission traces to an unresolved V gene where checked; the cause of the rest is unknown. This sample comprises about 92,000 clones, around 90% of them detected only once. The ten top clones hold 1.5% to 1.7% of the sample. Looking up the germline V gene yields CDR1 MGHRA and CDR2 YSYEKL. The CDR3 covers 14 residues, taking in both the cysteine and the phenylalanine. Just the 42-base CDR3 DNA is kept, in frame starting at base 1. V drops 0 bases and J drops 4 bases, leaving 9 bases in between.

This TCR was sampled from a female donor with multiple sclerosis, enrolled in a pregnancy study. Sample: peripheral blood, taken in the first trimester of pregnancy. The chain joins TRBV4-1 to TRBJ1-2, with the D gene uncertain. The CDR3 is CASSQDYGPYGYTF. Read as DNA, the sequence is TGCGCCAGCAGCCAAGATTATGGCCCCTATGGCTACACCTTC.